This T cell receptor beta chain was retrieved from a study of cytomegalovirus exposure and HLA in healthy donors. Amplification used 60 Vbeta primers and 13 Jbeta primers. As processed by the authors: Later work found approximately 87 million unique TCR beta chains, with some 11 million shared. TCRdb's table, derived via immunoSEQ multiplex PCR, lists solely in-frame clones and lacks some. Clone size and the V and J calls come from that table; the DNA yielded D and trimming. The table records 75,000 to 90,000 clones, roughly 79% of them present only once. Germline V gene lookup returns CDR1 SGHTA and CDR2 FQGNSA. This CDR3 is 14 amino acids long. V was cut by 2 bases and J by 7 bases, with 12 bases left in between. Regarding the study as a whole: Further analysis was carried out later, and it showed several of the most significant clusters appearing linked to common viral pathogens. Researchers counted around 150 TCR beta chains as cytomegalovirus-associated.

With regard to this clone: Antigen unknown.

The chain combines TRBV7-2 with TRBJ2-1; D call uncertain. Sequencing was carried out using PBMCs. This clonotype was obtained from a male donor in good health and CMV-seropositive. The CDR3 DNA is TGTGCCAGCAGCTTACTAACCGAGCGTAATGAGCAGTTCTTC. It is translated as CASSLLTERNEQFF. Full variable domain (rest looked up from reference TRBV7-2 and TRBJ2-1): GAGVSQSPSNKVTEKGKDVELRCDPISGHTALYWYRQSLGQGLEFLIYFQGNSAPDKSGLPSDRFSAERTGGSVSTLTIQRTQQEDSAVYLCASSLLTERNEQFFGPGTRLTVL.